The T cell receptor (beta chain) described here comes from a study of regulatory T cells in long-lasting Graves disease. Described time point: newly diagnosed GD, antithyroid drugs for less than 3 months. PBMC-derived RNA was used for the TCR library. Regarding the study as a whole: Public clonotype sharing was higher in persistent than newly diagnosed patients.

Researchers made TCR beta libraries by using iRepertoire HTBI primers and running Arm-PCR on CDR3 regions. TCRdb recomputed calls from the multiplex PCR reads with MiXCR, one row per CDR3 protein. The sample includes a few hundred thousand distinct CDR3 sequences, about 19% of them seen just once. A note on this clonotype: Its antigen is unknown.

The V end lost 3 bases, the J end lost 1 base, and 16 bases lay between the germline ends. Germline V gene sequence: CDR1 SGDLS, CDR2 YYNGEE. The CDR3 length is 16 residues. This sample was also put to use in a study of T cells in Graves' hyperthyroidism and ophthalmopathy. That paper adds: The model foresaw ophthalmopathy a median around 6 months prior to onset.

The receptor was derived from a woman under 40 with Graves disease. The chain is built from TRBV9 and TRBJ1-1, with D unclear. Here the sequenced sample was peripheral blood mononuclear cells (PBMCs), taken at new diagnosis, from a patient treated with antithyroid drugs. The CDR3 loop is CASSESVVYGNTEAFF. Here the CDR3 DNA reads TGTGCCAGCAGCGAATCAGTGGTATATGGGAACACTGAAGCTTTCTTT.